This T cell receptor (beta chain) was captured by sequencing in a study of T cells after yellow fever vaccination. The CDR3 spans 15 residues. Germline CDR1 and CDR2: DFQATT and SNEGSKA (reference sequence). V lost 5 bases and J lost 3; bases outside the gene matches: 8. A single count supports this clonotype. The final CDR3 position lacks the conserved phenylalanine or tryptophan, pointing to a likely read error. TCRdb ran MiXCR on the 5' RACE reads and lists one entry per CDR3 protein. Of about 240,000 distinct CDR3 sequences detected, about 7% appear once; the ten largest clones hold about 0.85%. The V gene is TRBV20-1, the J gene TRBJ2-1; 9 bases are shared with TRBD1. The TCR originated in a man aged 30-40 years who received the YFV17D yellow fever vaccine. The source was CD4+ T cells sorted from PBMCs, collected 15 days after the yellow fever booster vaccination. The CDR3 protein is CSAPGTGRNYNEQFL. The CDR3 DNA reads TGCAGTGCTCCCGGGACAGGGAGAAACTACAATGAGCAGTTCTTA.